The rows below give T cell receptor beta chains drawn from one sample of a study of blood T cells in healthy people across ages. From the 5' RACE reads, TCRdb called clonotypes with MiXCR, one entry per CDR3 protein. This sample has around 2 million distinct CDR3 sequences, with about 39% found just once. Sequenced sample: blood. The receptors here all came from a human donor in good health. The CDR3 runs from the conserved cysteine through the conserved F or W. The D gene is left open where the match is weak. Size tells how often a clone was seen (once, few, many) or the class of an expanded clone, and some rows leave it out.

J gene | D gene | clone size | V gene | CDR3 DNA | CDR3 protein
TRBJ2-7 | - | few | TRBV5-1 | TGCGCCAGCAGTTCCCGAGAGTATACCGAGCAGTACTTC | CASSSREYTEQYF
TRBJ2-1 | TRBD2 | - | TRBV29-1 | TGCAGCGATAGCGGGGTAGCCTACAATGAGCAGTTCTTC | CSDSGVAYNEQFF
TRBJ1-1 | - | few | TRBV6-2/TRBV6-3 | TGTGCCAGCAGTTACGGCCTGGGGGGTGAAGCTTTCTTT | CASSYGLGGEAFF
TRBJ2-1 | - | few | TRBV30 | TGTGCCTGGAGTTCGAGTGGCTACAATGAGCAGTTCTTC | CAWSSSGYNEQFF
TRBJ2-6 | - | - | TRBV9 | TGTGCCAGCAGGGACACCGAAATCTCTGGGGCCAACGTCCTGACTTTC | CASRDTEISGANVLTF
TRBJ1-2 | - | - | TRBV20-1 | TGCAGTGCTAGAGTGAACGGCTACACCTTC | CSARVNGYTF
TRBJ1-4 | TRBD1 | - | TRBV9 | TGTGCCAGCAGCGACTATAGGGGGCCAGGTGAAAAACTGTTTTTT | CASSDYRGPGEKLFF
TRBJ2-3 | - | - | TRBV20-1 | TGCAGTGCTAGACGGGGCAGAGCCCAGGGTATCACAGATACGCAGTGTTTT | CSARRGRAQGITDTQCF
TRBJ2-1 | - | few | TRBV6-2/TRBV6-3 | TGTGCCAGCAGTCGGGCCGACGAAGAGCAGTTCTTC | CASSRADEEQFF
TRBJ1-5 | TRBD1 | - | TRBV20-1 | TGCAGTGCTAGAGGCCCCCAAGATGGGACAGTTAGCAATCAGCCCCAGCATTTT | CSARGPQDGTVSNQPQHF
TRBJ2-1 | TRBD1 | few | TRBV29-1 | TGCAGCACGAGACAGGGCCACAATGAGCAGTTCTTC | CSTRQGHNEQFF
TRBJ2-3 | TRBD2 | - | TRBV20-1 | TGCAGTGCCGACGGGACTAGCGGGGGGCCAGATACGCAGTATTTT | CSADGTSGGPDTQYF
TRBJ2-5 | - | - | TRBV3-1 | TGTGCCAGCAGCCAAGCTCGGGGATCTGGAGAGACCCAGTACTTC | CASSQARGSGETQYF
TRBJ1-5 | TRBD1 | - | TRBV6-6 | TGTGCCAGCAGTTATTCCCCGCAGGGGGAAAGCAATCAGCCCCAGCATTTT | CASSYSPQGESNQPQHF
TRBJ2-1 | - | many | TRBV3-1 | TGTGCCAGCAGTGATAGATCTGAGCAGTTCTTC | CASSDRSEQFF
TRBJ2-7 | - | - | TRBV19 | TGTGCCAGTAGTATTACCCAAAAAGCTGAAGTCCACTACGAGCAGTACTTC | CASSITQKAEVHYEQYF
TRBJ2-7 | TRBD1 | - | TRBV6-2/TRBV6-3 | TGTGCCAGCAGTTGGACAGGCTACTACGAGCAGTACTTC | CASSWTGYYEQYF
TRBJ2-7 | - | few | TRBV20-1 | TGCAGTGCCCTGACAGCGAGCTCCTACGAGCAGTACTTC | CSALTASSYEQYF
TRBJ2-3 | - | - | TRBV2 | TGTGCCAGCAGTGAACTACCAGTGGATACGCAGTATTTT | CASSELPVDTQYF
TRBJ2-5 | TRBD2 | - | TRBV27 | TGTGCCAGCAGCCCAGGGGCGGGGGGAGAGACCCAGTACTTC | CASSPGAGGETQYF
TRBJ1-1 | TRBD1 | few | TRBV12-3/TRBV12-4 | TGTGCCAGCAGTTTAGTCAGGGGGGCGGACACTGAAGCTTTCTTT | CASSLVRGADTEAFF
TRBJ2-3 | TRBD2 | - | TRBV7-6 | TGTGCCACCGGCTCCGGGGATCTAGCGGGGGTCCCAGATACGCAGTATTTT | CATGSGDLAGVPDTQYF
TRBJ2-1 | TRBD2 | once | TRBV5-1 | TGCGCCAGCAGCTTAATCCGACTAGCGGGGGTTAATGAGCAGTTCTTC | CASSLIRLAGVNEQFF
TRBJ1-1 | - | once | TRBV28 | TGTGCCAGCAGTTTTCAGGCGGGGGACACTGAAGCTTTCTTT | CASSFQAGDTEAFF
TRBJ2-7 | TRBD1 | - | TRBV24-1 | TGTGCCACCCGTGGACAGGGGCCAAACTACGAGCAGTACTTC | CATRGQGPNYEQYF
TRBJ2-7 | TRBD2 | - | TRBV11-2 | TGTGCCAGCAGCCCGGGACTAGCGGGGAGGAACGAGCAGTACTTC | CASSPGLAGRNEQYF
TRBJ1-5 | - | few | TRBV7-2 | TGTGCCAGCAGCTTGGGAGTCCCGGCAAACAATCAGCCCCAGCATTTT | CASSLGVPANNQPQHF
TRBJ1-2 | - | - | TRBV12-3/TRBV12-4 | TGTGCCAGCAGTTTGGCCCGGGACACAGTTAACTATGGCTACACCTTC | CASSLARDTVNYGYTF
TRBJ1-2 | - | - | TRBV9 | TGTGCCAGCAGCGGTTACCACAGCTATGGCTACACCTTC | CASSGYHSYGYTF
TRBJ1-6 | - | - | TRBV20-1 | TGCAGTGCTAGAACGGTCGGGCAGCTCTATAATTCACCCCTCCACTTT | CSARTVGQLYNSPLHF
TRBJ2-1 | - | many | TRBV10-3 | TGTGCCATCAGGGGCCGGGCCAATGAGCAGTTCTTC | CAIRGRANEQFF
TRBJ1-2 | - | - | TRBV7-6 | TGTGCCAGCAGCTTAGCGGAAACAGGGAATGGCTACACCTTC | CASSLAETGNGYTF
TRBJ2-7 | TRBD1 | few | TRBV2 | TGTGCCAGCAGTGATAGGGGGCCCACTTTTGAGCAGTACTTC | CASSDRGPTFEQYF